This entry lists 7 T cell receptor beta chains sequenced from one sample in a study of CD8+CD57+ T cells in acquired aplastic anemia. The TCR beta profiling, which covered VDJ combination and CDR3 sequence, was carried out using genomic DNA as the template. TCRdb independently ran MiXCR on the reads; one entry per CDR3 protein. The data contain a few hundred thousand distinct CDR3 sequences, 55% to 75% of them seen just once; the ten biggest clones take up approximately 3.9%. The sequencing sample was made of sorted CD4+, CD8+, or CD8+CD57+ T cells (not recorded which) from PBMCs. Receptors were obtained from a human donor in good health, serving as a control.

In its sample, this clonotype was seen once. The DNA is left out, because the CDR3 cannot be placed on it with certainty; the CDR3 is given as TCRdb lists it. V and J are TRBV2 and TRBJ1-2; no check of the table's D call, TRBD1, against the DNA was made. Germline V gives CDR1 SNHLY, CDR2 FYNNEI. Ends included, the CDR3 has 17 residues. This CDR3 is CASARQGAENTEAFFGF.

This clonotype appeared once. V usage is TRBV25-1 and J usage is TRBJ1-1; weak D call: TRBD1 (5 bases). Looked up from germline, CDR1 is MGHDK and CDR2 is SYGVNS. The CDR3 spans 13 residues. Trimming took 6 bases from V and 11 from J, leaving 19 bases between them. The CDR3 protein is CASREPAVRGAFF. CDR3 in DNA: TGTGCCAGCAGAGAACCGGCCGTGAGGGGCGCTTTCTTT.

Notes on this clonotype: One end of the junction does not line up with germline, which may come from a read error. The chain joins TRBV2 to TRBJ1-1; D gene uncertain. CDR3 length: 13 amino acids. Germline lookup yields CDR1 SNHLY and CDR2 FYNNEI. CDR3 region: CASRVVGDTEAFF. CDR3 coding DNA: TGTGCCAGCAGGGTGGTGGGAGACACTGAAGCTTTCTTC.

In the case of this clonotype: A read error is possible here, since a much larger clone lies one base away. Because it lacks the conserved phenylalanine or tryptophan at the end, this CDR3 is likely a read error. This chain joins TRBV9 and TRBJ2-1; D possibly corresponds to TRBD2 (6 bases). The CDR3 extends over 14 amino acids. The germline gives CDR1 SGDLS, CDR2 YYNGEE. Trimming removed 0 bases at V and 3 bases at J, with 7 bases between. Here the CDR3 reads CASSVGGDYNEQFL. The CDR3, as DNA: TGTGCCAGCAGCGTAGGGGGGGACTACAATGAGCAGTTCCTC.

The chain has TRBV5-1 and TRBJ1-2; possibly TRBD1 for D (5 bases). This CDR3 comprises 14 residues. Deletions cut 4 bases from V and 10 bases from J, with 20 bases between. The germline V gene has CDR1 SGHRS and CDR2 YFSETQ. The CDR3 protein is CASSVGQGLGPYTF. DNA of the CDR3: TGCGCCAGCAGCGTCGGGCAGGGTTTAGGGCCCTACACCTTC.

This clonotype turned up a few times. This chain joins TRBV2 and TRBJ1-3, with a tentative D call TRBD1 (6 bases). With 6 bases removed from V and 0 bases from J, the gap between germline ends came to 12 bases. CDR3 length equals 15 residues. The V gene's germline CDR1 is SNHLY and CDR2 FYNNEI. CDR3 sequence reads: CASSRQGISGNTIYF. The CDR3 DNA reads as TGTGCCAGCAGCCGGCAGGGGATCTCTGGAAACACCATATATTTT.

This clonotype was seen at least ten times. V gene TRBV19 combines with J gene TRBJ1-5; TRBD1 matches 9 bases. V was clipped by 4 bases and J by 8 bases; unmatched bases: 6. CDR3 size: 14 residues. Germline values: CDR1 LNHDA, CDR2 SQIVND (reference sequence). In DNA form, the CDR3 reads TGTGCCAGTAGTAGTACAGGGGGCAGGGAGCCCCAGCATTTT. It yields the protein CASSSTGGREPQHF.